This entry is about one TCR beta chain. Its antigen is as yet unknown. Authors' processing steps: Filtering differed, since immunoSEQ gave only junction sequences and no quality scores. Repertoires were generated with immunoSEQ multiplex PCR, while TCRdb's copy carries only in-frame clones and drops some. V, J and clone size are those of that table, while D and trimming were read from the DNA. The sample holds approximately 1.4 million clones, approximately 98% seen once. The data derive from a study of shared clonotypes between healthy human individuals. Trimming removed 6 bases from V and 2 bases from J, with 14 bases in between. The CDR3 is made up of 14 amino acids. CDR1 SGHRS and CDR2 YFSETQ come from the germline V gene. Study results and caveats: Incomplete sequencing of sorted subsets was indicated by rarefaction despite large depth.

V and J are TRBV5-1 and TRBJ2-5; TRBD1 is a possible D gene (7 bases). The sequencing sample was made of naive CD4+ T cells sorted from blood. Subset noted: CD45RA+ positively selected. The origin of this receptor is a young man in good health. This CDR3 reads CASNPGGIQETQYF. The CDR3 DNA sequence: TGCGCCAGCAACCCAGGGGGGATACAAGAGACCCAGTACTTC.